The 20 T cell receptor beta chains given below trace back to one sample, sequenced in a study of shared clonotypes between healthy human individuals. Measured with immunoSEQ multiplex PCR; TCRdb has only the in-frame clones, and not every one. This sample has more than 900,000 clones, with around 82% found just once. The sequenced sample consisted of memory CD4+ T cells from PBMCs. Subset given: CD45RA-negative fraction. These TCRs come from a young man in good health. Some clones in this sample may be carry-over from other donors' samples.

This clone was found once. At the DNA level, this CDR3 is encoded by other sequences in the same sample as well. J is TRBJ2-2 and V is TRBV9; D is unclear. This CDR3 is 13 amino acids long. V was pared by 0 bases and J by 6 bases, with 6 bases between. Germline CDR1 SGDLS, CDR2 YYNGEE. This chain's CDR3 is CASSVGNPGELFF. The CDR3 coding sequence is TGTGCCAGCAGCGTAGGCAATCCCGGGGAGCTGTTTTTT.

This clone was detected only a few times. The chain carries TRBV7-9 and TRBJ2-7; TRBD1 is a possible D gene (6 bases). V lost 4 bases, J lost 3 bases, and 13 bases lay in between. CDR3 size: 14 residues. In germline, CDR1 is SEHNR, CDR2 FQNEAQ (reference sequence). CDR3 loop: CASSSPDSLYEQYF. The CDR3 DNA is TGTGCCAGCAGCTCCCCGGACAGCCTCTACGAGCAGTACTTC. Full variable domain (outside the CDR3, taken from reference TRBV7-9 and TRBJ2-7): DTGVSQNPRHKITKRGQNVTFRCDPISEHNRLYWYRQTLGQGPEFLTYFQNEAQLEKSRLLSDRFSAERPKGSFSTLEIQRTEQGDSAMYLCASSSPDSLYEQYFGPGTRLTVT.

The chain is built from TRBV7-2 and TRBJ2-1; D not certain. V was pared by 5 bases and J by 6 bases, with 14 bases between. CDR3 size: 14 residues. The germline V gene encodes CDR1 SGHTA and CDR2 FQGNSA. This chain's CDR3 is CASSTPERRNEQFF. In nucleotides, the CDR3 is TGTGCCAGCAGCACCCCGGAGAGGCGCAATGAGCAGTTCTTC.

The rearrangement links TRBV2 to TRBJ1-1; 9 nucleotides align to TRBD1. The junction had 5 bases not matched to a gene; V was cut back by 5 bases and J by 1 base. Germline V gene lookup returns CDR1 SNHLY and CDR2 FYNNEI. The CDR3 is 15 residues long. CDR3 in amino acids: CASSFTGGANTEAFF. The CDR3 nucleotides read TGTGCCAGCAGTTTTACAGGGGGCGCGAACACTGAAGCTTTCTTT.

The V gene is TRBV5-1, the J gene TRBJ2-1; 11 bases are shared with TRBD2. V was pared by 6 bases and J by 6 bases, with 2 bases of the junction left unmatched. CDR3 length: 13 residues. Germline V CDR1 and CDR2: SGHRS, YFSETQ. CDR3 nucleotide sequence: TGCGCCAGCAAGGGACTAGCGGTCAATGAGCAGTTCTTC. This gives the protein CASKGLAVNEQFF.

Here the CDR3 DNA reads TGTGCCAGCACCAAACGACAGGCCCGGAATGAGCAGTTCTTC. Protein sequence: CASTKRQARNEQFF. The chain is built from TRBV6-6 and TRBJ2-1; perhaps TRBD1 as D (6 bases). V lost 7 bases, J lost 7 bases, and 17 bases lay in between. The germline V gene has CDR1 MNHNY and CDR2 SVGAGI (reference sequence). The CDR3 runs 14 residues.

The V gene is TRBV9, the J gene TRBJ2-7, with 8 bases identical to TRBD1. The trim removed 3 bases at V and 5 bases at J, leaving 13 bases unmatched. This CDR3 has 16 amino acids. Germline values: CDR1 SGDLS, CDR2 YYNGEE. Here the CDR3 DNA reads TGTGCCAGCAGCGCCCGTGGTACAGGGGGAGTAAACGAGCAGTACTTC. Translation gives CASSARGTGGVNEQYF.

To note about this clone: This probably arose from a read error, given a far larger clone one base away. The chain joins TRBV9 to TRBJ1-2; D might be TRBD1 (6 bases). This CDR3 region has 14 residues. The germline gives CDR1 SGDLS, CDR2 YYNGEE. The CDR3 is CASSVSPGDYGYAF. CDR3 bases: TGTGCCAGCAGCGTCTCGCCAGGGGACTATGGCTACGCCTTC.

V usage is TRBV7-2 and J usage is TRBJ1-2, with 8 positions matching TRBD1. The V and J ends lost 7 bases and 7 bases, in that order; junction bases with no gene match: 11. The CDR3 extends over 14 amino acids. Germline V gives CDR1 SGHTA, CDR2 FQGNSA. For the CDR3, the DNA is TGTGCCAGCAATCTATTAGGACAGGGAAGTGGCTACACCTTC. This gives the protein CASNLLGQGSGYTF.

The chain combines TRBV30 with TRBJ2-3; either TRBD1 or TRBD2 may supply D (6 bases each). The CDR3 is 13 amino acids. V was clipped by 2 bases and J by 7 bases, with 13 bases between them. Germline V gene lookup returns CDR1 GTSNPN and CDR2 SVGIG (reference sequence). Here the CDR3 DNA reads TGTGCCTGGAGTCTCAAAGGGGGGAATACGCAGTATTTT. Its protein is CAWSLKGGNTQYF.

The sample holds a few counts of this clone. The V gene is TRBV30, the J gene TRBJ1-1, with a possible D match to TRBD1 (5 bases). This CDR3 contains 13 residues. Trimming shortened V by 0 bases and J by 3 bases, and 8 bases separated the two germline ends. The germline gives CDR1 GTSNPN, CDR2 SVGIG (reference sequence). The CDR3 bases are TGTGCCTGGAGTGTGTCGGGGGACACTGAAGCTTTCTTT. As protein: CAWSVSGDTEAFF.

Notes on this clone: The junction does not match germline at one end; this may be a read error. This sequence joins TRBV15 and TRBJ1-1; tentatively, D is TRBD1 (6 bases). The CDR3 consists of 13 residues. Germline-derived CDR1 and CDR2 are LNHNV and YYDKDF (reference sequence). In nucleotides, the CDR3 is TGTGCCACAAGCAGGGGAGCGGACACTGAAGCTTTCTTT. It specifies CATSRGADTEAFF. The full variable domain, completed using reference TRBV15 and TRBJ1-1, is DAMVIQNPRYQVTQFGKPVTLSCSQTLNHNVMYWYQQKSSQAPKLLFHYYDKDFNNEADTPDNFQSRRPNTSFCFLDIRSPGLGDTAMYLCATSRGADTEAFFGQGTRLTVV.

V and J are TRBV6-5 and TRBJ2-7; D might be TRBD2 (5 bases). Trimming left V 8 bases short and J 6 bases short, with 17 bases between. The CDR3 extends over 13 amino acids. Germline CDR1 reads MNHEY; CDR2 reads SVGAGI. CDR3 loop: CASVSTGVGEQYF. The CDR3 bases are TGTGCCAGCGTTTCGACCGGGGTCGGCGAGCAGTACTTC.

This clone occurred a few times. The rearrangement joins TRBV21-1 to TRBJ1-5; the table's D call, TRBD1, has no DNA check behind it. TRBV21-1 is shown as a pseudogene. CDR3 length equals 13 residues. CDR3 sequence reads: CASRPDSGQPQHF. The CDR3 DNA follows: TGTGCCAGCAGACCGGACAGCGGACAGCCCCAGCATTTT.

As to this clone: The sample contains more than one DNA sequence encoding this CDR3. CDR3 DNA sequence: TGCGCCAGCAGCTTTGGAACCACCGGGGAGCTGTTTTTT. It translates to CASSFGTTGELFF. The gene calls are TRBV5-1 and TRBJ2-2; no clear D. The CDR3 sequence is 13 residues long. The V and J ends lost 2 bases and 4 bases respectively, with 6 bases between them. Germline V gene lookup returns CDR1 SGHRS and CDR2 YFSETQ.

This chain joins TRBV5-1 and TRBJ2-5; 7 bases fit TRBD2. Germline V gene data show CDR1 as SGHRS and CDR2 as YFSETQ. The CDR3 covers 14 residues. J was trimmed by 5 bases and V by 4 bases; bases with no gene match: 8. CDR3 residues: CASSGRADGETQYF. The CDR3 region has the DNA TGCGCCAGCAGCGGGAGGGCGGACGGGGAGACCCAGTACTTC.

V gene TRBV15 combines with J gene TRBJ2-1, with D hard to call. CDR1 and CDR2 from the germline V gene are LNHNV and YYDKDF (reference sequence). The CDR3 totals 13 residues. Trimming cost V 1 base and J 8 bases, with 9 bases left between them. CDR3 nucleotide sequence: TGTGCCACCAGCAGAGGCATTAAGGATGAGCAGTTCTTC. It is translated as CATSRGIKDEQFF.

This clone was counted only a few times. The CDR3: CASSPNSQSYEQYF. The CDR3 bases are TGTGCCAGCAGCCCCAACTCACAATCTTACGAGCAGTACTTC. The rearrangement uses TRBV7-9 and TRBJ2-7; D is unclear. Germline CDR1 SEHNR, CDR2 FQNEAQ (reference sequence). The V end was cut by 5 bases, the J end by 4 bases, with 15 bases between. This CDR3 is 14 amino acids long.

The chain carries TRBV7-8 and TRBJ1-1; D is uncertain. The CDR3 consists of 14 residues. The ends were cut back, 3 bases at V and 1 base at J, with 9 bases in the middle. CDR1 and CDR2 from the germline V gene are SGHVS and FQNEAQ. CDR3 coding DNA: TGTGCCAGCAGCTTGTTGTCAGGGAACACTGAAGCTTTCTTT. Protein product: CASSLLSGNTEAFF. The full variable domain, its missing parts supplied by reference TRBV7-8 and TRBJ1-1, is GAGVSQSPRYKVAKRGQDVALRCDPISGHVSLFWYQQALGQGPEFLTYFQNEAQLDKSGLPSDRFFAERPEGSVSTLKIQRTQQEDSAVYLCASSLLSGNTEAFFGQGTRLTVV.

V usage is TRBV5-1 and J usage is TRBJ2-4; perhaps TRBD1 as D (6 bases). The germline gives CDR1 SGHRS, CDR2 YFSETQ. The V end lost 0 bases, the J end lost 6 bases, and 13 bases lay between the germline ends. CDR3 length equals 15 residues. The CDR3 region is CASSLGLGAVNIQYF. The CDR3 bases are TGCGCCAGCAGCTTGGGTTTGGGGGCGGTAAACATTCAGTACTTC.